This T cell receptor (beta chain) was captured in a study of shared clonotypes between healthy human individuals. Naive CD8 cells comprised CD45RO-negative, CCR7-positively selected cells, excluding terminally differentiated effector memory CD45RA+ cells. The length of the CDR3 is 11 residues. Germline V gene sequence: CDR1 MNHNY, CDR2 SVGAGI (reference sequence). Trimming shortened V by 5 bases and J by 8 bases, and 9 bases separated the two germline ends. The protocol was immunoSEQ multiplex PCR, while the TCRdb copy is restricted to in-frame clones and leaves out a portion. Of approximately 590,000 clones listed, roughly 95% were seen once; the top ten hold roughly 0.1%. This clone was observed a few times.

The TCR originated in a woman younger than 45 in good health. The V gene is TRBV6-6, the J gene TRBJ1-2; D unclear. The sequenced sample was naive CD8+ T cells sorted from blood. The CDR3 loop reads CASSTTWGYTF. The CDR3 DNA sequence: TGTGCCAGCAGTACGACCTGGGGCTACACCTTC.